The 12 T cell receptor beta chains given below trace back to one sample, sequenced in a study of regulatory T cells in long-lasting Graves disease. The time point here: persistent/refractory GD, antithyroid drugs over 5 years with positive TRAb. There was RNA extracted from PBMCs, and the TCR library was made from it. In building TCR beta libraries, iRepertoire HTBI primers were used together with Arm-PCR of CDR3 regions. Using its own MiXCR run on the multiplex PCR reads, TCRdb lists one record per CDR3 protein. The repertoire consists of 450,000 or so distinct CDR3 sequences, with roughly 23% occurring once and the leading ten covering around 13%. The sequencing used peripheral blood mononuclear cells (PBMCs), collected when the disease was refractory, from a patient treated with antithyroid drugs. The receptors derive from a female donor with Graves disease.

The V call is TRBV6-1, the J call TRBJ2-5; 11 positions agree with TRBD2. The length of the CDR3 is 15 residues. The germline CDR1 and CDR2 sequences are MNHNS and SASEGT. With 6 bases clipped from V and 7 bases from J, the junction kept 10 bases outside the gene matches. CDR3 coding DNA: TGTGCCAGCAGCCCCCGACTAGCGGGGTCTGTGACCCAGTACTTC. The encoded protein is CASSPRLAGSVTQYF.

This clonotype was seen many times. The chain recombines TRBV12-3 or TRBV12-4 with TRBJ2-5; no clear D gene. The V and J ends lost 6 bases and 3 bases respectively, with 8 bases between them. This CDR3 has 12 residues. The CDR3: CASSFLKETQYF. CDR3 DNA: TGTGCCAGCAGCTTCTTAAAAGAGACCCAGTACTTC.

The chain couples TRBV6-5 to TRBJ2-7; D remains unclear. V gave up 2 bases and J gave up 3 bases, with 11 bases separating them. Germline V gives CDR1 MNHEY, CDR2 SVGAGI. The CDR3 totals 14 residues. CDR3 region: CASSYRDKNYEQYF. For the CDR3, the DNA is TGTGCCAGCAGTTACCGTGACAAAAACTACGAGCAGTACTTC.

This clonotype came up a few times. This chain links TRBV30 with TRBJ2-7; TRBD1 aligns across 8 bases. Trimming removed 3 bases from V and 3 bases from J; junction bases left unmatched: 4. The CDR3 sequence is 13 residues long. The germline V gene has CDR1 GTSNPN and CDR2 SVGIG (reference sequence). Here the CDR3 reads CAWRDDRGYEQYF. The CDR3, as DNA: TGTGCCTGGAGAGACGACAGGGGCTACGAGCAGTACTTC.

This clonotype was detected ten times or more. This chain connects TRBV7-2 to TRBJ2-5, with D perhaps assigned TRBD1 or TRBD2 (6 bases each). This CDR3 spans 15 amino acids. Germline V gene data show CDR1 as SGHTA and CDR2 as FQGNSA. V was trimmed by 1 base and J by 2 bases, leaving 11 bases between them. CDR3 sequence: CASSLEGGGQETQYF. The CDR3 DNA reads TGTGCCAGCAGCTTAGAAGGAGGGGGGCAAGAGACCCAGTACTTC.

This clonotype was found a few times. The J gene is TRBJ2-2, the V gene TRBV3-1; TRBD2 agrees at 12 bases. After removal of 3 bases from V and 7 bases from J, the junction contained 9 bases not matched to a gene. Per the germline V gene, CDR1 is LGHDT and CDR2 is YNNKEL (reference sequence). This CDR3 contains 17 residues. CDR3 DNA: TGTGCCAGCAGCCATTGGTATAGGACTAGCGGGATCGGGGAGCTGTTTTTT. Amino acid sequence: CASSHWYRTSGIGELFF.

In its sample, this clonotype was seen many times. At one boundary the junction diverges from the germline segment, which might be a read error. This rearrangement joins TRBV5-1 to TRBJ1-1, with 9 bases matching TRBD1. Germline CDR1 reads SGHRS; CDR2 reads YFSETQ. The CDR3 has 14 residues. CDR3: CASSNRGLGTEAFF. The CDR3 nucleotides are TGTGCCAGCAGCAACAGGGGGCTTGGCACTGAAGCTTTCTTT.

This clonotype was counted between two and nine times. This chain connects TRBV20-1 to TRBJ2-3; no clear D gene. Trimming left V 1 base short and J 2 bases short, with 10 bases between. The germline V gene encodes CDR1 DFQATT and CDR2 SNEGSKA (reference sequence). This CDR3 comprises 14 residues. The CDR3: CSARVLGITDTQYF. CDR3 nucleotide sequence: TGCAGTGCTAGAGTTTTGGGAATCACAGATACGCAGTATTTT.

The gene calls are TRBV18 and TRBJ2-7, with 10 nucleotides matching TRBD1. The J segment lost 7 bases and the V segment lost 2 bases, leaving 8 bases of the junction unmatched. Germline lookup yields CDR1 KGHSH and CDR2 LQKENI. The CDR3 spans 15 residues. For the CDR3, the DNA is TGTGCCAGCTCACCAGACGGGACAGGGGCTCGGGAGCAGTACTTC. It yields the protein CASSPDGTGAREQYF.

CDR3 amino acids: CASRPYPDILNYGYTF. CDR3 DNA sequence: TGCGCCAGCCGACCTTACCCGGACATATTAAACTATGGCTACACCTTC. The chain is built from TRBV4-3 and TRBJ1-2; possible D gene TRBD1, 5 bases. The V gene lost 8 bases and the J gene lost 2 bases, with 21 bases spanning the gap. In germline, CDR1 is LGHNA, CDR2 YSLEER. The length of the CDR3 is 16 residues.

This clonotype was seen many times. The CDR3 DNA follows: TGTGCCAGCAGTGCAAACAGCGCCTTTCTTCAAGAGACCCAGTACTTC. Its protein product is CASSANSAFLQETQYF. The chain links TRBV6-1 to TRBJ2-5; D not resolved. Germline CDR1 MNHNS, CDR2 SASEGT. The V end lost 4 bases, the J end lost 2 bases, and 17 bases lay between the germline ends. This CDR3 is 16 amino acids long.

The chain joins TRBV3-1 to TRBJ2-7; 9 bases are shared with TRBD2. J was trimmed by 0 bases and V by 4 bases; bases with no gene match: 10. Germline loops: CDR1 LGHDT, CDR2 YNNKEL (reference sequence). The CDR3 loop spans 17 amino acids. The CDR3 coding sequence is TGTGCCAGCAGCCCTAATCCCCTAGCGGGGATCTCCTACGAGCAGTACTTC. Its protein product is CASSPNPLAGISYEQYF.